One and the same sample provided the 12 T cell receptor beta chains below, sequenced in a study of blood T cell repertoires in COVID-19. The table came from immunoSEQ multiplex PCR; TCRdb's copy has only in-frame clones and leaves some out. The sample carries 200,000 to 250,000 clones, less than 85% recorded once. Sequencing was performed on peripheral blood. The receptors were gathered from an elderly woman with acute or convalescent COVID-19.

The chain recombines TRBV27 with TRBJ2-1; the D gene is possibly TRBD2 (5 bases). In germline, CDR1 is MNHEY, CDR2 SMNVEV (reference sequence). This CDR3 has 13 residues. V gave up 0 bases and J gave up 9 bases, with 9 bases separating them. DNA of the CDR3: TGTGCCAGCAGTTTATCTCCGGGGTCTGAGCAGTTCTTC. This encodes CASSLSPGSEQFF.

Written as DNA, the CDR3 is TGTGCCAGCAGAAAAGGGGACAGCTATGGCTACACCTTC. This gives the protein CASRKGDSYGYTF. The chain is built from TRBV6-5 and TRBJ1-2, with 7 bases fitting TRBD1. V shed 6 bases, J shed 4 bases, and the junction held 5 bases outside the gene matches. CDR1 is MNHEY, CDR2 SVGAGI, per germline. CDR3 length equals 13 residues.

This sequence joins TRBV7-2 and TRBJ1-3; tentatively, D is TRBD1 (6 bases). From germline, CDR1 is SGHTA and CDR2 FQGNSA. Trimming removed 8 bases at V and 0 bases at J, with 14 bases between. The CDR3 runs to 15 residues. The CDR3 nucleotides read TGTGCCAGCGACCGACAGGTACTCTCTGGAAACACCATATATTTT. Its protein product is CASDRQVLSGNTIYF.

This clone was picked up one time. This chain uses TRBV5-6 with TRBJ2-5; TRBD2 might be the D (6 bases). V was pared by 1 base and J by 0 bases, with 7 bases between. Germline assignment: CDR1 SGHDT and CDR2 YYEEEE. The CDR3 runs 14 residues. The CDR3 DNA reads as TGTGCCAGCAGCTTGCGGGGGAACCAAGAGACCCAGTACTTC. Translated, it gives CASSLRGNQETQYF. Drawing the rest from reference TRBV5-6 and TRBJ2-5, the complete variable domain is DAGVTQSPTHLIKTRGQQVTLRCSPKSGHDTVSWYQQALGQGPQFIFQYYEEEERQRGNFPDRFSGHQFPNYSSELNVNALLLGDSALYLCASSLRGNQETQYFGPGTRLLVL.

The chain joins TRBV4-2 to TRBJ2-3; D may be TRBD1 (7 bases). CDR1 LGHNA and CDR2 YNFKEQ come from the germline V gene. The CDR3 has 19 residues. The germline V and J ends were trimmed by 3 bases and 5 bases, with 27 bases remaining between them. CDR3 nucleotide sequence: TGTGCCAGCAGCCACGGGGGAGCCCCAGGGACAGATCCGATAGATACGCAGTATTTT. Encoded protein: CASSHGGAPGTDPIDTQYF.

This chain connects TRBV2 to TRBJ2-7; 11 bases line up with TRBD2. The trim removed 8 bases at V and 2 bases at J, leaving 2 bases unmatched. The CDR3 contains 13 residues. Germline CDR1 reads SNHLY; CDR2 reads FYNNEI. The CDR3 spells CASGGLAAYEQYF. Written as DNA, the CDR3 is TGTGCCAGCGGGGGACTAGCGGCCTACGAGCAGTACTTC.

The chain recombines TRBV10-2 with TRBJ2-1; 7 bases are shared with TRBD2. The CDR3 is 13 residues long. Losses at the gene ends were 8 bases for V and 1 base for J; bases not matched to a gene: 2. Germline lookup yields CDR1 WSHSY and CDR2 SAAADI. The CDR3 DNA is TGCGCCAGCGGAGCGGGGTCCTACAATGAGCAGTTCTTC. Its translation is CASGAGSYNEQFF.

This clone was seen once. The chain employs TRBV6-5 and TRBJ2-7; perhaps TRBD2 as D (5 bases). The germline V gene encodes CDR1 MNHEY and CDR2 SVGAGI. V was cut by 4 bases and J by 0 bases, with 16 bases left in between. This CDR3 has 16 residues. The CDR3 spells CASSLSYSGGSYEQYF. In DNA form, the CDR3 reads TGTGCCAGCAGTTTATCCTACAGCGGAGGCTCCTACGAGCAGTACTTC.

The V and J genes are TRBV10-3 and TRBJ1-1, with TRBD1 identical over 7 bases. The length of the CDR3 is 14 residues. Germline trimming cut 3 bases from V and 4 bases from J; bases unmatched to any gene: 5. Germline V CDR1 and CDR2: ENHRY, SYGVKD. The CDR3 coding sequence is TGTGCCATCAGTGAACTGACAGGGAGCACTGAAGCTTTCTTT. Its protein product is CAISELTGSTEAFF.

This chain uses TRBV11-3 with TRBJ1-3, with 9 bases identical to TRBD1. The CDR3 spans 16 residues. V was clipped by 5 bases and J by 0 bases; unmatched bases: 5. Per germline, CDR1 SGHNT and CDR2 YENEEA. The CDR3 is CASSKDRGSSGNTIYF. CDR3 bases: TGTGCCAGCAGCAAAGACAGGGGGAGCTCTGGAAACACCATATATTTT. The whole variable domain, filled in from reference TRBV11-3 and TRBJ1-3, reads EAGVVQSPRYKIIEKKQPVAFWCNPISGHNTLYWYLQNLGQGPELLIRYENEEAVDDSQLPKDRFSAERLKGVDSTLKIQPAELGDSAVYLCASSKDRGSSGNTIYFGEGSWLTVV.

This clone occurred a few times. V gene TRBV28 combines with J gene TRBJ2-7, with 8 positions matching TRBD1. The V and J ends lost 6 bases and 3 bases, in that order; junction bases with no gene match: 4. The CDR3 spans 13 residues. Germline V lookup: CDR1 MDHEN, CDR2 SYDVKM. The DNA for the CDR3 is TGTGCCAGCAGGCGAACAGGGGGCTACGAGCAGTACTTC. This codes for CASRRTGGYEQYF.

The V call is TRBV28, the J call TRBJ1-5, with 8 positions matching TRBD1. The CDR3 runs to 14 residues. With V trimmed by 6 bases and J by 7 bases, 8 bases remained unmatched. From germline, CDR1 is MDHEN and CDR2 SYDVKM. CDR3 coding DNA: TGTGCCAGCAGACCCGAACAGGGGGTCCAGCCCCAGCATTTT. Its protein is CASRPEQGVQPQHF.